One and the same sample provided the 21 T cell receptor beta chains below, sequenced in a study of shared clonotypes between healthy human individuals. Positively selected for CCR7, the CD45RO-negative cells used as naive CD8 cells excluded terminally differentiated effector memory CD45RA+ cells. TCRdb's table, derived via immunoSEQ multiplex PCR, lists solely in-frame clones and lacks some. The sample carries roughly 1,800,000 clones, roughly 95% recorded once. The sample comprised naive CD8+ T cells sorted from blood. Receptor source: a man aged 18 to 30 in good health.

J is TRBJ2-1 and V is TRBV5-1, with 7 bases matching TRBD2. The CDR3 loop spans 17 amino acids. Germline trimming cut 2 bases from V and 5 bases from J; bases unmatched to any gene: 13. In germline, CDR1 is SGHRS, CDR2 YFSETQ. The CDR3 sequence is CASSLSFGGRDDNEQFF. The CDR3 DNA reads as TGCGCCAGCAGCTTAAGTTTTGGAGGGAGGGACGACAATGAGCAGTTCTTC.

V is TRBV9 and J is TRBJ2-1, with TRBD2 matching over 11 bases. CDR3 size: 19 residues. The V gene's germline CDR1 is SGDLS and CDR2 YYNGEE. J was trimmed by 0 bases and V by 0 bases; bases with no gene match: 8. As DNA, the CDR3 is TGTGCCAGCAGCGTAGGCCTAGCGGGGGGCTGGAGCTCCTACAATGAGCAGTTCTTC. This gives the protein CASSVGLAGGWSSYNEQFF.

The chain combines TRBV11-2 with TRBJ2-3; D ambiguous. CDR1 is SGHAT and CDR2 is FQNNGV in the germline V gene. V was clipped by 1 base and J by 8 bases, with 10 bases between them. The CDR3 totals 13 residues. The CDR3 region is CASSLVTMGTQYF. The CDR3 DNA reads TGTGCCAGCAGCTTAGTAACGATGGGTACGCAGTATTTT.

Of note for this clone: This same CDR3 is encoded by further DNA sequences in the sample. The chain combines TRBV4-1 with TRBJ2-2; D remains unclear. Deletions cut 3 bases from V and 5 bases from J, with 4 bases between. CDR1 and CDR2 from the germline V gene are MGHRA and YSYEKL. This CDR3 region has 12 residues. CDR3 loop: CASSQGTGELFF. CDR3 nucleotides: TGCGCCAGCAGCCAGGGGACCGGGGAGCTGTTTTTT.

This chain connects TRBV4-3 to TRBJ1-1; maybe TRBD1 (6 bases). Germline loops: CDR1 LGHNA, CDR2 YSLEER. The length of the CDR3 is 13 residues. Deletions cut 2 bases from V and 5 bases from J, with 9 bases between. CDR3 residues: CASSQTGLTEAFF. The CDR3 DNA reads TGCGCCAGCAGCCAAACAGGGTTAACTGAAGCTTTCTTT.

This chain uses TRBV27 with TRBJ2-1; 10 nucleotides line up with TRBD2. CDR3 size: 14 residues. The V segment lost 6 bases and the J segment 8 bases; nucleotides outside the gene matches: 7. Per germline, CDR1 MNHEY and CDR2 SMNVEV (reference sequence). The CDR3 is CASSPGLASHEQFF. The DNA of the CDR3 is TGTGCCAGCAGCCCGGGACTAGCGTCCCATGAGCAGTTCTTC.

The chain uses TRBV25-1 and TRBJ1-2; D remains ambiguous. CDR3 length: 12 amino acids. The germline CDR1 and CDR2 sequences are MGHDK and SYGVNS. V was clipped by 4 bases and J by 1 base, with 4 bases between them. The CDR3 protein is CASSVVNYGYTF. CDR3 DNA: TGTGCCAGCAGTGTGGTTAACTATGGCTACACCTTC.

The genes are TRBV7-4 and TRBJ2-7, with TRBD2 matching over 10 bases. The CDR3 length is 15 residues. Germline V gives CDR1 SGHVT, CDR2 SQSDAQ. V was pared by 5 bases and J by 5 bases, with 9 bases of the junction left unmatched. CDR3 amino acids: CASSTPPSGSNEQYF. DNA for the CDR3: TGTGCCAGCAGCACACCCCCTAGCGGGAGCAACGAGCAGTACTTC.

This clone was seen just once. V and J are TRBV28 and TRBJ2-7; 7 nucleotides match TRBD1. The V segment lost 5 bases and the J segment 7 bases; nucleotides outside the gene matches: 8. Germline lookup yields CDR1 MDHEN and CDR2 SYDVKM. The CDR3 is made up of 13 amino acids. In nucleotides, the CDR3 is TGTGCCAGCAGTCTCCCGTCAGGGGGAGAGCAGTACTTC. Protein product: CASSLPSGGEQYF.

The genes are TRBV4-1 and TRBJ2-5; 11 bases line up with TRBD2. The last part of the DNA fits TRBJ2-7 better; the J call may be wrong. Germline CDR1 is MGHRA and CDR2 is YSYEKL. The CDR3 spans 15 residues. The CDR3 DNA is TGCGCCAGCAGCTTGCCGGGACTAGCGGACTACGAGCAGTACTTC. It translates to CASSLPGLADYEQYF.

The chain has TRBV7-9 and TRBJ1-2, with D perhaps matching TRBD1 (5 bases). The germline V gene encodes CDR1 SEHNR and CDR2 FQNEAQ (reference sequence). CDR3 size: 15 residues. The V and J ends lost 1 base and 6 bases respectively, with 15 bases between them. In nucleotides, the CDR3 is TGTGCCAGCAGCTTAGGGGCCCAGGGAGATGATGGCTACACCTTC. Protein sequence: CASSLGAQGDDGYTF. The whole variable domain, remainder taken from reference TRBV7-9 and TRBJ1-2, is DTGVSQNPRHKITKRGQNVTFRCDPISEHNRLYWYRQTLGQGPEFLTYFQNEAQLEKSRLLSDRFSAERPKGSFSTLEIQRTEQGDSAMYLCASSLGAQGDDGYTFGSGTRLTVV.

The chain uses TRBV7-8 and TRBJ2-5; D is undetermined. CDR3 length equals 14 residues. Trimming removed 4 bases at V and 3 bases at J, with 12 bases between. CDR1 is SGHVS, CDR2 FQNEAQ, per germline. The CDR3 nucleotides are TGTGCCAGCAGCTGGATAGATCCTGAAGAGACCCAGTACTTC. As protein: CASSWIDPEETQYF.

The rearrangement joins TRBV29-1 to TRBJ1-2; the D gene is possibly TRBD1 (6 bases). In germline, CDR1 is SQVTM, CDR2 ANQGSEA. The V end was cut by 4 bases, the J end by 4 bases, with 19 bases between. The CDR3 is 15 amino acids. The DNA of the CDR3 is TGCAGCGTTGTATTCGGGGGCGCGCCCCCCTATGGCTACACCTTC. It yields the protein CSVVFGGAPPYGYTF.

This clone has only one observation. V and J are TRBV6-5 and TRBJ2-1; 8 bases are a match to TRBD2. The ends lost 7 bases at V and 10 bases at J; junction bases unmatched: 12. This CDR3 contains 14 residues. Germline V gives CDR1 MNHEY, CDR2 SVGAGI. The CDR3 loop reads CASTIRGGTGEQFF. CDR3 bases: TGTGCCAGCACCATTCGGGGGGGTACGGGCGAGCAGTTCTTC.

This clone was seen more than once but under ten times. The chain couples TRBV4-1 to TRBJ1-2, with D uncertain. CDR1 and CDR2 (germline): MGHRA, YSYEKL. The CDR3 extends over 15 amino acids. V lost 4 bases and J lost 5, with 17 bases in between. The CDR3 sequence is CASSPGGPIIYGYTF. In DNA, the CDR3 is TGCGCCAGCAGCCCCGGTGGCCCGATTATTTATGGCTACACCTTC.

The chain carries TRBV6-4 and TRBJ2-7; a possible D gene is TRBD1 (6 bases). Trimming cost V 7 bases and J 2 bases, with 18 bases left between them. CDR1 and CDR2 from the germline V gene are MRHNA and SNTAGT. The CDR3 is 15 residues long. The CDR3 DNA reads TGTGCCAGCACAAACGGCACAGGGATGACCTACGAGCAGTACTTC. Its protein product is CASTNGTGMTYEQYF.

This clone was seen a single time. Its ends do not fully match the called genes, so a read error is possible. V usage is TRBV7-7 and J usage is TRBJ2-2; 15 nucleotides align to TRBD2. CDR3 length equals 20 residues. Germline values: CDR1 SSHAT, CDR2 FNYEAQ (reference sequence). CDR3 in DNA: TGTGCTAGCAGCTTAGGCTCGGGACTAGCGGGAGGACGGGACACCGGGGAGCTGTTTTTT. Protein: CASSLGSGLAGGRDTGELFF.

This chain uses TRBV4-3 with TRBJ2-3; either TRBD1 or TRBD2 may fit D (5 bases each). The CDR3 has 17 residues. The V and J ends lost 3 bases and 3 bases respectively, with 19 bases between them. CDR1 LGHNA and CDR2 YSLEER come from the germline V gene. In DNA form, the CDR3 reads TGCGCCAGCAGCCAGAGCCTTTGGGGGAGTGAGACAGATACGCAGTATTTT. Its protein is CASSQSLWGSETDTQYF.

Of note for this clone: The same CDR3 also results from other DNA sequences found in this sample. V usage is TRBV19 and J usage is TRBJ2-7; TRBD2 is a possible D gene (6 bases). Trimming left V 6 bases short and J 0 bases short, with 12 bases between. Germline lookup yields CDR1 LNHDA and CDR2 SQIVND (reference sequence). This CDR3 comprises 14 residues. The CDR3 protein is CASSPLGGSYEQYF. In DNA form, the CDR3 reads TGTGCCAGTAGCCCCTTGGGGGGCTCCTACGAGCAGTACTTC.

Comments on this clone: Other DNA sequences of this sample code for an identical CDR3. The gene calls are TRBV7-9 and TRBJ1-2, with TRBD1 matching 7 bases. This CDR3 spans 13 amino acids. Trimming cost V 6 bases and J 3 bases; bases outside gene matches: 4. The germline V gene has CDR1 SEHNR and CDR2 FQNEAQ (reference sequence). The CDR3, as DNA: TGTGCCAGCAGTAGCGGGACAGACTATGGCTACACCTTC. Translation gives CASSSGTDYGYTF.

The chain combines TRBV25-1 with TRBJ2-5; 9 nucleotides line up with TRBD1. Looked up from germline, CDR1 is MGHDK and CDR2 is SYGVNS. With 3 bases clipped from V and 1 base from J, the junction kept 0 bases outside the gene matches. This CDR3 is 14 amino acids long. CDR3 in DNA: TGTGCCAGCAGTGAGGGACAGGGCCAAGAGACCCAGTACTTC. This codes for CASSEGQGQETQYF. Supplemented by reference TRBV25-1 and TRBJ2-5, the full variable domain reads EADIYQTPRYLVIGTGKKITLECSQTMGHDKMYWYQQDPGMELHLIHYSYGVNSTEKGDLSSESTVSRIRTEHFPLTLESARPSHTSQYLCASSEGQGQETQYFGPGTRLLVL.